This record looks at one T cell receptor beta chain sequence and its context. The data were obtained in a study of T cell responses to AZD1222 COVID-19 vaccine. The protocol was immunoSEQ multiplex PCR, while the TCRdb copy is restricted to in-frame clones and leaves out a portion. The sample lists 110,000 to 150,000 clones; around 92% were seen once. Per germline, CDR1 SNHLY and CDR2 FYNNEI. Trimming took off 9 bases at V and 5 bases at J, with 11 bases between the two ends. The CDR3 runs 12 residues. This receptor was identified in an adult who received the AZD1222 COVID-19 vaccine. The rearrangement uses TRBV2 and TRBJ2-1, with D possibly matching TRBD2 (6 bases). The material sequenced was peripheral blood, taken 28 days after the second AZD1222 dose. This CDR3 is CASTGLNNEQFF. The CDR3, as DNA: TGTGCCAGTACGGGACTGAACAATGAGCAGTTCTTC.